A single sample is the source of the 26 T cell receptor beta chains below, sequenced in a study of T cell responses to AZD1222 COVID-19 vaccine listed by TCRdb under 2021. The library was obtained by the immunoSEQ multiplex PCR assay. The clones in this table, taken by TCRdb from immuneACCESS, are in-frame only. Not every clone is retained; where verified, under half of the shortfall comes from an unresolved V gene, and the cause of the rest is unknown. A total of 85,000 or so clones appear in this sample, 75% to 95% of them only once. The ten top clones hold approximately 10% of the sample. The sample's time point label is to be understood as: about 28 days (+/-7) after the second vaccine dose. This specimen consisted of peripheral blood, obtained 28 days after the second AZD1222 dose. The source is an adult who received the AZD1222 COVID-19 vaccine.

The chain uses TRBV28 and TRBJ1-2; D is perhaps TRBD1 (5 bases). V was shortened by 8 bases and J by 2 bases, with 15 bases between the two germline ends. CDR1 MDHEN and CDR2 SYDVKM come from the germline V gene. This CDR3 has 14 residues. The CDR3 protein is CASGLSDKNYGYTF. The DNA of the CDR3 is TGTGCCAGCGGTCTTTCGGACAAAAACTATGGCTACACCTTC.

The chain has TRBV2 and TRBJ2-5; TRBD2 matches 8 bases. Germline CDR1 SNHLY, CDR2 FYNNEI. Trimming removed 6 bases from V and 0 bases from J; junction bases left unmatched: 9. The CDR3 length is 16 residues. The CDR3 region is CASRMAGGGYQETQYF. The CDR3 DNA follows: TGTGCCAGCAGAATGGCTGGCGGGGGGTACCAAGAGACCCAGTACTTC. The full variable domain, its missing parts supplied by reference TRBV2 and TRBJ2-5, is EPEVTQTPSHQVTQMGQEVILRCVPISNHLYFYWYRQILGQKVEFLVSFYNNEISEKSEIFDDQFSVERPDGSNFTLKIRSTKLEDSAMYFCASRMAGGGYQETQYFGPGTRLLVL.

In its sample, this clone was seen once. The chain employs TRBV11-2 and TRBJ2-5; D unclear. Germline V gene data show CDR1 as SGHAT and CDR2 as FQNNGV. Trimming removed 1 base at V and 7 bases at J, with 13 bases between. This CDR3 is built from 14 residues. The CDR3 region has the DNA TGTGCCAGCAGCTTAGCGTCCACTGTGTGGACCCAGTACTTC. Protein sequence: CASSLASTVWTQYF. The whole variable domain, filled in from reference TRBV11-2 and TRBJ2-5, reads EAGVAQSPRYKIIEKRQSVAFWCNPISGHATLYWYQQILGQGPKLLIQFQNNGVVDDSQLPKDRFSAERLKGVDSTLKIQPAKLEDSAVYLCASSLASTVWTQYFGPGTRLLVL.

This clone was observed a handful of times. The rearrangement links TRBV12-5 to TRBJ2-1; D is uncertain. Germline values: CDR1 LGHNT, CDR2 FRNRAP. CDR3 length equals 19 residues. Trimming removed 0 bases at V and 4 bases at J, with 22 bases between. The CDR3 DNA follows: TGTGCTAGTGGTTTGGTACTGTTTGGGGTCGGCAGGAGATACAATGAGCAGTTCTTC. Translated: CASGLVLFGVGRRYNEQFF. The variable domain in full, with the rest retrieved from reference TRBV12-5 and TRBJ2-1, is DARVTQTPRHKVTEMGQEVTMRCQPILGHNTVFWYRQTMMQGLELLAYFRNRAPLDDSGMPKDRFSAEMPDATLATLKIQPSEPRDSAVYFCASGLVLFGVGRRYNEQFFGPGTRLTVL.

This clone appeared a single time. The gene calls are TRBV7-8 and TRBJ2-7, with D uncertain. CDR3 length: 13 residues. Germline CDR1 is SGHVS and CDR2 is FQNEAQ. V shed 6 bases and J shed 1 base, with 10 bases lying between them. CDR3 in amino acids: CASSQEESYEQYF. In DNA form, the CDR3 reads TGTGCCAGCAGTCAAGAGGAGTCCTACGAGCAGTACTTC. The full variable domain, rest sourced from reference TRBV7-8 and TRBJ2-7, is GAGVSQSPRYKVAKRGQDVALRCDPISGHVSLFWYQQALGQGPEFLTYFQNEAQLDKSGLPSDRFFAERPEGSVSTLKIQRTQQEDSAVYLCASSQEESYEQYFGPGTRLTVT.

The chain joins TRBV28 to TRBJ1-3; D not resolved. CDR3 length: 12 amino acids. V was shortened by 7 bases and J by 4 bases, with 8 bases between the two germline ends. Germline lookup yields CDR1 MDHEN and CDR2 SYDVKM. This CDR3 reads CASTTLGNTIYF. In DNA form, the CDR3 reads TGTGCCAGCACCACTCTCGGAAACACCATATATTTT.

The CDR3 is CASNGDHNSPLHF. The CDR3 DNA reads as TGTGCCAGCAACGGGGACCATAATTCACCCCTCCACTTT. The chain is built from TRBV2 and TRBJ1-6, with a possible D match to TRBD1 (5 bases). Trimming removed 7 bases from V and 5 bases from J, with 9 bases in between. Germline CDR1 reads SNHLY; CDR2 reads FYNNEI. CDR3 length: 13 residues.

In this sample, this clone turned up once. The gene calls are TRBV10-2 and TRBJ2-1; 8 bases are shared with TRBD1. V shed 8 bases and J 7 bases; nucleotides not matched to a gene: 10. The CDR3 is made up of 14 amino acids. Germline V gene lookup returns CDR1 WSHSY and CDR2 SAAADI. CDR3 amino acids: CASRGQGARNEQFF. The DNA of the CDR3 is TGCGCCAGCCGTGGTCAGGGGGCGCGGAATGAGCAGTTCTTC.

This chain uses TRBV28 with TRBJ1-3; 7 nucleotides line up with TRBD1. The CDR3 loop spans 13 amino acids. V gave up 9 bases and J gave up 4 bases; unmatched junction bases: 6. CDR1 MDHEN and CDR2 SYDVKM come from the germline V gene. CDR3 in DNA: TGTGCCAGTCAGACAGGGCTCGGAAACACCATATATTTT. Translated, it gives CASQTGLGNTIYF.

This clone was picked up a small number of times. This rearrangement joins TRBV5-1 to TRBJ2-7, with D possibly TRBD2 on 6 matching bases. The germline CDR1 and CDR2 sequences are SGHRS and YFSETQ. With 2 bases removed from V and 0 bases from J, the gap between germline ends came to 9 bases. The CDR3 is 14 residues long. CDR3 residues: CASSFFGGSYEQYF. CDR3 DNA: TGCGCCAGCAGCTTTTTCGGGGGCTCCTACGAGCAGTACTTC.

This chain links TRBV7-6 with TRBJ1-2, with D maybe TRBD1 (5 bases). CDR3 length: 14 amino acids. V was pared by 5 bases and J by 2 bases, with 12 bases between. The germline gives CDR1 SGHVS, CDR2 FNYEAQ. CDR3 in amino acids: CASSVNTGNYGYTF. CDR3 DNA: TGTGCCAGCAGCGTAAATACAGGAAACTATGGCTACACCTTC.

The chain uses TRBV3-1 (or the pseudogene TRBV3-2) and TRBJ1-2, with 7 bases fitting TRBD1. Germline CDR1 LGHDT, CDR2 YNNKEL (reference sequence). After removal of 4 bases from V and 3 bases from J, the junction contained 8 bases not matched to a gene. The CDR3 runs to 15 residues. CDR3 coding DNA: TGTGCCAGCAGCCCGAGGGGGCCCTCGTACTATGGCTACACCTTC. This translates into CASSPRGPSYYGYTF.

This chain joins TRBV5-1 and TRBJ1-2, with D maybe TRBD1 (6 bases). This CDR3 region has 14 residues. Deletions cut 4 bases from V and 2 bases from J, with 12 bases between. Germline assignment: CDR1 SGHRS and CDR2 YFSETQ. The CDR3 bases are TGCGCCAGCAGCCCCTCACAGGGAAACTATGGCTACACCTTC. Amino acids: CASSPSQGNYGYTF. Full variable domain (remainder filled in from reference TRBV5-1 and TRBJ1-2): KAGVTQTPRYLIKTRGQQVTLSCSPISGHRSVSWYQQTPGQGLQFLFEYFSETQRNKGNFPGRFSGRQFSNSRSEMNVSTLELGDSALYLCASSPSQGNYGYTFGSGTRLTVV.

The chain employs TRBV14 and TRBJ1-6; 9 bases line up with TRBD1. Germline V lookup: CDR1 SGHDN, CDR2 FVKESK. V shed 1 base, J shed 9 bases, and the junction held 4 bases outside the gene matches. This CDR3 is 15 amino acids long. The CDR3 DNA reads TGTGCCAGCAGCCAAGTGGGACAGGGTGGTTCACCCCTCCACTTT. This sequence encodes CASSQVGQGGSPLHF.

The chain links TRBV6-2 or TRBV6-3 to TRBJ2-7; 7 bases map to TRBD2. This CDR3 contains 16 residues. Germline lookup yields CDR1 MNHEY and CDR2 SVGEGT. V trimming: 1 base; J trimming: 1 base; junction bases outside the gene matches: 7. CDR3 in DNA: TGTGCCAGCAGTTACTTTAGCGGGCGAGGGTCCTACGAGCAGTACTTC. Protein sequence: CASSYFSGRGSYEQYF.

This chain connects TRBV13 to TRBJ2-1; D unresolved. V lost 7 bases and J 3 bases, leaving 16 bases between the germline ends. The CDR3 extends over 15 amino acids. CDR1 and CDR2 (germline): PRHDT, FYEKMQ (reference sequence). The CDR3 region is CASTLSSYIYNEQFF. The CDR3 bases are TGTGCCAGCACCCTGAGCTCCTACATCTACAATGAGCAGTTCTTC.

CDR3 in amino acids: CASSLYPFKGQGVRSGNQPQHF. In DNA, the CDR3 is TGTGCCAGCAGTTTATATCCTTTTAAGGGACAGGGAGTTCGGTCTGGCAATCAGCCCCAGCATTTT. The genes are TRBV28 and TRBJ1-5, with 9 bases matching TRBD1. The CDR3 length is 22 residues. Germline assignment: CDR1 MDHEN and CDR2 SYDVKM. V was pared by 1 base and J by 2 bases, with 21 bases of the junction left unmatched.

V and J are TRBV6-5 and TRBJ2-7; 8 bases fit TRBD1. CDR1 MNHEY and CDR2 SVGAGI come from the germline V gene. This CDR3 comprises 15 residues. V was clipped by 2 bases and J by 7 bases; unmatched bases: 10. The CDR3 DNA reads TGTGCCAGCAGTTACGGCGACAGGGGACTGGGTGAGCAGTACTTC. It yields the protein CASSYGDRGLGEQYF.

The genes are TRBV7-8 and TRBJ1-1; 7 bases align to TRBD1. The germline V gene encodes CDR1 SGHVS and CDR2 FQNEAQ. The CDR3 covers 15 residues. With V trimmed by 2 bases and J by 1 base, 4 bases remained unmatched. The CDR3 loop reads CASSLLAGGNTEAFF. CDR3 in DNA: TGTGCCAGCAGCTTACTGGCAGGGGGGAACACTGAAGCTTTCTTT.

The chain carries TRBV6-6 and TRBJ2-7; TRBD1 matches 12 bases. This CDR3 comprises 16 residues. Trimming at V came to 2 bases and at J to 6 bases, leaving 8 bases not matched to a gene. Germline V gene data show CDR1 as MNHNY and CDR2 as SVGAGI (reference sequence). The chain's CDR3 is CASSYTRDRGLGEQYF. The CDR3 DNA reads TGTGCCAGCAGTTACACCCGGGACAGGGGGCTTGGCGAGCAGTACTTC.

This clone was seen once. The chain is built from TRBV6-5 and TRBJ2-7, with 12 positions matching TRBD2. The J segment lost 5 bases and the V segment lost 7 bases, leaving 6 bases of the junction unmatched. Germline CDR1 is MNHEY and CDR2 is SVGAGI. The CDR3 is made up of 14 amino acids. DNA for the CDR3: TGTGCCAGCACCGTGACTAGCGGGAGTCACGAGCAGTACTTC. It translates to CASTVTSGSHEQYF.

This clone was recorded once. J is TRBJ1-2 and V is TRBV6-5; 8 nucleotides match TRBD1. From germline, CDR1 is MNHEY and CDR2 SVGAGI. CDR3 length: 13 residues. With 5 bases clipped from V and 4 bases from J, the junction kept 3 bases outside the gene matches. The chain's CDR3 is CASSQQGVYGYTF. CDR3 DNA: TGTGCCAGCAGTCAACAGGGGGTCTATGGCTACACCTTC.

The sample holds one count of this clone. The chain couples TRBV11-2 to TRBJ2-7; D gene uncertain. Germline V gene lookup returns CDR1 SGHAT and CDR2 FQNNGV. The CDR3 is 11 residues long. The germline V and J ends were trimmed by 9 bases and 2 bases, with 8 bases remaining between them. In nucleotides, the CDR3 is TGTGCCAGTACCGATGCCTACGAGCAGTACTTC. Amino acids: CASTDAYEQYF.

The chain is built from TRBV19 and TRBJ2-3, with 7 bases lining up with TRBD2. CDR1 and CDR2 (germline): LNHDA, SQIVND (reference sequence). V was clipped by 6 bases and J by 5 bases; unmatched bases: 17. The CDR3 covers 17 residues. CDR3 bases: TGTGCCAGTAGCCCCGAACCCTGGCGGGAGTCGGGAGATACGCAGTATTTT. This sequence encodes CASSPEPWRESGDTQYF.

The chain uses TRBV3-1 (or the pseudogene TRBV3-2) and TRBJ2-3; 13 nucleotides match TRBD2. This CDR3 contains 18 residues. V shed 0 bases, J shed 2 bases, and the junction held 5 bases outside the gene matches. Germline values: CDR1 LGHDT, CDR2 YNNKEL (reference sequence). For the CDR3, the DNA is TGTGCCAGCAGCCAAGACGTGGGACTAGCGGGGCCCACAGATACGCAGTATTTT. Translation: CASSQDVGLAGPTDTQYF.

This clone was counted a single time. CDR3 nucleotide sequence: TGCAGCACCAGAGGAGGCTATGGCTACACCTTC. Translating it yields CSTRGGYGYTF. The V call is TRBV29-1, the J call TRBJ1-2; D gene unclear. Between the trimmed V and J ends, which lost 8 bases and 4 bases, there was a span of 11 bases. This CDR3 has 11 amino acids. Germline loops: CDR1 SQVTM, CDR2 ANQGSEA.